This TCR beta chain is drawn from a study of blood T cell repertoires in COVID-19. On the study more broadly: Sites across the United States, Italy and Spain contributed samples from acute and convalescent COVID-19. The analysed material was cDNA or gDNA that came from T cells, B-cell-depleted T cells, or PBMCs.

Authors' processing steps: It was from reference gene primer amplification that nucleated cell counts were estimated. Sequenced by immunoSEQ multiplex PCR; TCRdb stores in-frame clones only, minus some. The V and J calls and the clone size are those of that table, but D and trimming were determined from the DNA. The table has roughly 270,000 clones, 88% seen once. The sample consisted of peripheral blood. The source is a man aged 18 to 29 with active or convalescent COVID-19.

In nucleotides, the CDR3 is TGTGCCAGCAGCCCAGGGTGGCGGGGAAACACCATATATTTT. This encodes CASSPGWRGNTIYF. The rearrangement uses TRBV11-2 and TRBJ1-3; perhaps TRBD1 as D (5 bases). Trimming shortened V by 5 bases and J by 4 bases, and 12 bases separated the two germline ends. The CDR3 runs 14 residues. Looked up from germline, CDR1 is SGHAT and CDR2 is FQNNGV.